Here is one T cell receptor (beta chain) with its context. What it binds is unknown. TCRdb keeps only in-frame clones here, not all; method: immunoSEQ multiplex PCR. The table shows some 130,000 clones, with 75% to 90% occurring only once. This entry is derived from a study of T cell responses to AZD1222 COVID-19 vaccine. The CDR3 has 13 residues. The ends were cut back, 0 bases at V and 11 bases at J, with 10 bases in the middle. General observations from the study: Sampling that yielded the repertoires occurred only after the peak T cell response. At study baseline, merely a handful of AZD1222 recipients were seropositive.

Material: peripheral blood, obtained on day 0 of AZD1222 vaccination. The source is an adult in good health. V usage is TRBV12-3 or TRBV12-4 and J usage is TRBJ1-4; unclear D gene. The CDR3 here is CASSLAGFRKLFF. Here the CDR3 DNA reads TGTGCCAGCAGTTTAGCGGGGTTCCGGAAACTGTTTTTT.